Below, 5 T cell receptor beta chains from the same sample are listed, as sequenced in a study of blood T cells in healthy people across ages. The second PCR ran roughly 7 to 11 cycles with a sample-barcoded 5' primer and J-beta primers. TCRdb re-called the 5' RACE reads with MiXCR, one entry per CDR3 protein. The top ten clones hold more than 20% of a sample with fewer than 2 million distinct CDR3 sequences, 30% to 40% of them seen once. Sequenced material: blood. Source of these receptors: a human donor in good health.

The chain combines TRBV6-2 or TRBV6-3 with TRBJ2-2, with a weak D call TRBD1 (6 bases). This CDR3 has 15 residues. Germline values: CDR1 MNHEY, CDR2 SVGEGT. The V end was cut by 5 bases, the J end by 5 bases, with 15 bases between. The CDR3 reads CASSPPGHPTGELFF. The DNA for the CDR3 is TGTGCCAGCAGTCCGCCGGGACACCCAACCGGGGAGCTGTTTTTT.

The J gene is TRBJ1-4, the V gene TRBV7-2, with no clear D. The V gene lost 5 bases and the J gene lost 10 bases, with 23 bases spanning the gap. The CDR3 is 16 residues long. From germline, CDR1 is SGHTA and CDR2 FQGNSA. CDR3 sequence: CASSAQARGRVGKLFF. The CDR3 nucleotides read TGTGCCAGCAGCGCCCAGGCGCGGGGAAGGGTCGGAAAACTGTTTTTT.

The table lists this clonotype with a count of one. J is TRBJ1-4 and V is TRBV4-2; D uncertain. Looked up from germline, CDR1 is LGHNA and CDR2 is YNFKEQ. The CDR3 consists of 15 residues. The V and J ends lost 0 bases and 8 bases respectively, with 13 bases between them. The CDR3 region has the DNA TGTGCCAGCAGCCAAGAGGTTGGGCTTCGCGAAAAACTGTTTTTT. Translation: CASSQEVGLREKLFF.

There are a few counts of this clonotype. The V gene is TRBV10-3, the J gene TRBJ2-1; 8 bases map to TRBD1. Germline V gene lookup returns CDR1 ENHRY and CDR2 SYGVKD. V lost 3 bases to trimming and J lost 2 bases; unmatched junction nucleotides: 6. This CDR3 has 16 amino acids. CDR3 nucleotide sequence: TGTGCCATCAGTGATGAGGGCAGGGGGCCCTACAATGAGCAGTTCTTC. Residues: CAISDEGRGPYNEQFF.

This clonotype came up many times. CDR3 sequence: CSVEFSSGVYSYEQYF. Written as DNA, the CDR3 is TGCAGCGTTGAATTTAGTAGCGGGGTCTACTCCTACGAGCAGTACTTC. V and J are TRBV29-1 and TRBJ2-7; the match to TRBD2 covers 8 bases. This CDR3 contains 16 residues. Germline V gene lookup returns CDR1 SQVTM and CDR2 ANQGSEA. Losses at the gene ends were 2 bases for V and 0 bases for J; bases not matched to a gene: 9.